This T cell receptor (beta chain) was retrieved from a study of blood T cell repertoires in COVID-19 (dated by TCRdb to 2020 to 2021). Turning to the overall study: Samples covering the acute and convalescent phases of COVID-19 were provided by collaborators in the United States, Italy and Spain. The prospective study material was composed of cDNA or gDNA derived from T cells, B-cell-depleted T cells, or PBMCs. Subjects who had been exposed to COVID-19, were actively infected with it, or had recovered from it provided the deeply sampled blood TCRbeta repertoires that made up the dataset. The repertoires were released in a freely available public database meant as a resource for research on the immune response to SARS-CoV-2. Samples were obtained from the ongoing ImmuneRACE study (first 160 participants) and from approximately 1,200 subjects provided by 6 global collaborators. Nearly every sample came with metadata listing a de-identified subject ID, COVID-19 status, age in years and sex. HLA class I and class II types, where available, came from metadata supplied by the sample provider rather than from assay-based typing. Overall results and qualifications from the work: The amount of clinical and demographic metadata varied by source and participant and was provided uncurated.

Concerning this clone itself: Its antigen specificity is not known. Per-base quality was not reported, and no clone a single base away is much larger than it.

Collaborating institutions collected whole blood in K2EDTA tubes following their own protocols. For TCRbeta analysis, collaborators shipped samples as frozen whole blood, isolated PBMCs, or DNA extracted from either of those sample types. From its cysteine to its phenylalanine, the CDR3 spans 14 amino acids. The sequence is cut down to CDR3 DNA, 42 bases in frame from base 1. The germline V gene sets CDR1 to KGHSH and CDR2 to LQKENI. Trimming leaves V shorter by 5 bases and J shorter by 7 bases, with the junction holding 11 bases beyond the gene matches. The immunoSEQ Assay, a bias-controlled multiplex PCR, was used to amplify TCRbeta CDR3 regions from genomic DNA. On the study's bioinformatics: The number of nucleated cells in each sample was estimated from the amplification of reference gene primers within the assay. To quantify the absolute abundance of each unique TCRbeta CDR3 rearrangement, sequence reads were collapsed and filtered. For each sample, productive Simpson clonality was calculated by taking the square root of Simpson's diversity index across productive rearrangements. TCRdb re-hosts the immuneACCESS table, in-frame sequences only. Its copies lack some clones; in the studies checked, an unresolved V gene accounts for under half of them, and the cause for the rest is not known. The DNA gave D and trimming, while V, J and clone size come from that table. The sample records about 80,000 clones, approximately 79% of which are singletons. The ten largest account for roughly 15% of the sample.

The sequence joins TRBV18 to TRBJ2-7; TRBD1 agrees with 7 junctional bases. Material: peripheral blood. This sequence originates from a man in his sixties or seventies with active or convalescent COVID-19. The encoded CDR3 is CASSVQTGTVEQYF. The base sequence is TGTGCCAGCTCAGTCCAAACCGGGACAGTAGAGCAGTACTTC.